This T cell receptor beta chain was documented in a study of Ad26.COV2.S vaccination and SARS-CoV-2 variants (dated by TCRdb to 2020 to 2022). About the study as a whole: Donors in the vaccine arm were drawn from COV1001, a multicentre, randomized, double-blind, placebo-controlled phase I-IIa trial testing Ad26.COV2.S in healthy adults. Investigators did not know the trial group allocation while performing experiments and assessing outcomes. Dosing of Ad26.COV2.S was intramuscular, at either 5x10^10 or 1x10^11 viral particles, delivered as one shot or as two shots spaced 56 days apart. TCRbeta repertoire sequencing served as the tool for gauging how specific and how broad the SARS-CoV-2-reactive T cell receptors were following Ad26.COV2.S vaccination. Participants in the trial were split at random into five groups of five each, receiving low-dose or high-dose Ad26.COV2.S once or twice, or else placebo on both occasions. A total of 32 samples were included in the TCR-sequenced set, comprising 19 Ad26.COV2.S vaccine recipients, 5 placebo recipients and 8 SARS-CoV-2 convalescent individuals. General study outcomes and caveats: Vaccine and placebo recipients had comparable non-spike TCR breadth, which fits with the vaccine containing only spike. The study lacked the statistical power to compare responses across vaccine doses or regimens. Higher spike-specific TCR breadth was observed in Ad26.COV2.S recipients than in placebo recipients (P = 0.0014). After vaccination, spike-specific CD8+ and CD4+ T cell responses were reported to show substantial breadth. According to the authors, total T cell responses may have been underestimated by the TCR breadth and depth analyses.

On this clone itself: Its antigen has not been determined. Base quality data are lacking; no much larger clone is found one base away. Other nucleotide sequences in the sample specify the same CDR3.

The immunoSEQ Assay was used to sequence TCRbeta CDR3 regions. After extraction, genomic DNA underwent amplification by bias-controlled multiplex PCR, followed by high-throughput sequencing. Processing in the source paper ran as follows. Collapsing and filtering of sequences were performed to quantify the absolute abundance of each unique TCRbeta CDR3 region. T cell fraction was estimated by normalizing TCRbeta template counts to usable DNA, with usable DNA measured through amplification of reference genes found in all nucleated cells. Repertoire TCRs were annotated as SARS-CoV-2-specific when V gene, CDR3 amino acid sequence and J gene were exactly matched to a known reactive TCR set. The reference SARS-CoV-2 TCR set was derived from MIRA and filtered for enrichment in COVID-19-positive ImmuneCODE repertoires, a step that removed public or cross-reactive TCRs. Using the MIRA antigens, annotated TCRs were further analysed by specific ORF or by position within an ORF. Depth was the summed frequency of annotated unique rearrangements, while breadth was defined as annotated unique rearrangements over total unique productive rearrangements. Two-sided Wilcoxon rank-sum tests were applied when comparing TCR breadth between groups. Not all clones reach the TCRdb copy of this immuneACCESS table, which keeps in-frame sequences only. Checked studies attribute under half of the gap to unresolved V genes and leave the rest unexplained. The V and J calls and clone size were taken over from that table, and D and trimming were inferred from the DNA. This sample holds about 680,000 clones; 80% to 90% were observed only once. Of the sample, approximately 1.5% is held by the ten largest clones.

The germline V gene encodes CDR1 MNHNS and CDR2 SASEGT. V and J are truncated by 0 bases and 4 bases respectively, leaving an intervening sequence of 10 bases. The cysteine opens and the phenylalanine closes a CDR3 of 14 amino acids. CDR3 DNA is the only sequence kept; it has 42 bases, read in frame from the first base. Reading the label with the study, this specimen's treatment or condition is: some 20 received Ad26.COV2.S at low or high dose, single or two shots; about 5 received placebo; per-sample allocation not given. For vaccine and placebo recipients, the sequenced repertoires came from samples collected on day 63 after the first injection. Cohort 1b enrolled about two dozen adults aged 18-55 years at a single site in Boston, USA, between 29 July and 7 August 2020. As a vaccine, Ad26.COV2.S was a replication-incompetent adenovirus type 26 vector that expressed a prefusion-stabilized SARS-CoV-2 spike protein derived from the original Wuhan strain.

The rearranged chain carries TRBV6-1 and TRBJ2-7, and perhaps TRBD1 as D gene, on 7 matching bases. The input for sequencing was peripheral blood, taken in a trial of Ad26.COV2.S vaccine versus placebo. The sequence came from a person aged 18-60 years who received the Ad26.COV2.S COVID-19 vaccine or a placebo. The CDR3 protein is CASSEAPGGYEQYF. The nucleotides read TGTGCCAGCAGTGAAGCCCCAGGGGGGTACGAGCAGTACTTC.